The source of this T cell receptor beta chain is a study of cytomegalovirus exposure and HLA in healthy donors. The wider study: Out of several hundred genotyped donors, less than 90% belonged to the Caucasian-associated ancestry cluster. Study-level results: TCR beta V- and J-gene trimming, according to a later analysis, was linked to a missense DCLRE1C variant. The listing of roughly 160 TCR beta chains classed them as cytomegalovirus-associated.

Germline V gene data show CDR1 as MNHEY and CDR2 as SVGAGI. The CDR3 contains 16 residues. Trimming removed 2 bases from V and 5 bases from J; junction bases left unmatched: 5. A multiplex PCR was run with 60 Vbeta primers and 13 Jbeta primers. This table comes from immunoSEQ multiplex PCR, and its TCRdb copy is limited to in-frame clones, with some not included. The sample has under 170,000 clones; roughly three quarters are singletons. In the case of this clone: What it recognizes is unknown.

Sequencing used PBMCs. The sequence was obtained from a human donor in good health. The rearrangement joins TRBV6-5 to TRBJ2-2; TRBD2 agrees at 10 bases. In DNA, the CDR3 is TGTGCCAGCAGTTACAAGCCTAGCGGGGGTACCGGGGAGCTGTTTTTT. This translates into CASSYKPSGGTGELFF.